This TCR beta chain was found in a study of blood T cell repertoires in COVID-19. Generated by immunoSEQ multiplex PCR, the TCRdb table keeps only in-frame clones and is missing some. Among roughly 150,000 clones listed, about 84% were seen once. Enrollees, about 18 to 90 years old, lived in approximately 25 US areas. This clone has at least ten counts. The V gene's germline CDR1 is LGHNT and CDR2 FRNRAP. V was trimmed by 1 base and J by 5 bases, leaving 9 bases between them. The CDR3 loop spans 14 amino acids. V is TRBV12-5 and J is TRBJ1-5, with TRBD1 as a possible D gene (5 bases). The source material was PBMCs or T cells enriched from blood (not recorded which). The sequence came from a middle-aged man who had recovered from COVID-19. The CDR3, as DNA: TGTGCTAGTGGTTTGGGGACAACCCATCAGCCCCAGCATTTT. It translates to CASGLGTTHQPQHF.